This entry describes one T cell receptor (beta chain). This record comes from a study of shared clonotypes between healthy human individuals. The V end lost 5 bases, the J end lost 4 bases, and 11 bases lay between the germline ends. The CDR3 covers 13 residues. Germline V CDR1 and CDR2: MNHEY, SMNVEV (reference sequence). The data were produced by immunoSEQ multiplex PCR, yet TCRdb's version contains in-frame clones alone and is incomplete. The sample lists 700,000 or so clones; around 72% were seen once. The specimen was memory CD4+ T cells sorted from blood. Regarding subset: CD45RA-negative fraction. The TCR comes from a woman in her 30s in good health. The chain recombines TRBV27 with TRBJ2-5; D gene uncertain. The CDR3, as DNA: TGTGCCAGCAGTCCCTTTTCTCCAGAGACCCAGTACTTC. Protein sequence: CASSPFSPETQYF.